This T cell receptor (beta chain) was obtained from a study of CD8 T cells in ankylosing spondylitis. This CDR3 is 14 amino acids long. The V and J ends lost 0 bases and 3 bases respectively, with 10 bases between them. Germline V lookup: CDR1 SGHKS, CDR2 YYEKEE (reference sequence). TCRdb re-called the 5' RACE reads through MiXCR, storing one row per CDR3 protein. The sample lists 350,000 to 400,000 distinct CDR3 sequences, approximately 22% occurring once. A word on this clonotype: The antigen is not known.

Study-level results: Disease-linked clones bore a CD8+ phenotype, appearing relatively rarely in peripheral blood. What seemed typical of ankylosing spondylitis blood was a TCR beta motif built from eight highly homologous variants. A number of the motif variants had already been described in reactive arthritis synovial fluid and blood.

This chain links TRBV5-5 with TRBJ2-7; possibly TRBD1 for D (6 bases). Material for sequencing was blood, either unsorted or a sorted T cell fraction (not recorded which). The clonotype originates from a male donor with ankylosing spondylitis or in good health (not recorded which). CDR3 sequence (DNA): TGTGCCAGCAGCTTGGGTAACAGGGTCTACGAGCAGTACTTC. Amino acids: CASSLGNRVYEQYF.